The clone carrying this T cell receptor beta chain was observed a handful of times. Its antigen is unidentified. The data originate from a study of vaccination and CD4 T cells after COVID-19. Study context: The peptides that stimulated the cells were overlapping spike peptides from SARS-CoV-2, HCoV-NL63, HCoV-OC43 and HCoV-229E. Control wells got either CEFX epitopes, HIV-1 Nef peptides, or no peptide at all.

The V gene lost 8 bases and the J gene lost 4 bases, with 17 bases spanning the gap. This CDR3 has 13 residues. Germline values: CDR1 DFQATT, CDR2 SNEGSKA (reference sequence). This sample's treatment: roughly nine-day PBMC culture with coronavirus spike peptide pools or control peptides (ViraFEST assay). Cultured CD4+ T cell DNA underwent sequencing with the Oncomine TCR Beta short-read assay. TCRdb ran MiXCR on the PCR reads and lists one entry per CDR3 protein. The sample holds 25,000 or so distinct CDR3 sequences, approximately 67% seen once. The rearrangement uses TRBV20-1 and TRBJ2-5; tentatively, D is TRBD1 (5 bases). Source: CD4+ T cells from blood, cultured in vitro, taken after SARS-CoV-2 vaccination. The clonotype was recovered from a human donor who received a COVID-19 vaccine. The CDR3 loop is CSTMTGAGETQYF. CDR3 sequence (DNA): TGCAGTACAATGACTGGGGCCGGAGAGACCCAGTACTTC.